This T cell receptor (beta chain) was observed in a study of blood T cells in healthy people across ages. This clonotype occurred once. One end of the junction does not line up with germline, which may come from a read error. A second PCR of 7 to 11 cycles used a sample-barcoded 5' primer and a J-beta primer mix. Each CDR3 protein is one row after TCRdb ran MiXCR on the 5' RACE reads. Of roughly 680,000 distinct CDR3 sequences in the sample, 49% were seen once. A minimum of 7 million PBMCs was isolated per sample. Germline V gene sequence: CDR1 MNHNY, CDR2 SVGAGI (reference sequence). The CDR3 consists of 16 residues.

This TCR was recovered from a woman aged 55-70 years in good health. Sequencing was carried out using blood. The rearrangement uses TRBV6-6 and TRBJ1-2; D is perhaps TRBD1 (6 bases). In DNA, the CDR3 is TGTGCCAGCAGTTACATAGTCAAGGGGGGGCGCGGTGGCTATACCTTC. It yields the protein CASSYIVKGGRGGYTF.